These T cell receptor beta chains were read from a single sample in a study of glioma-infiltrating T cells after dendritic cell vaccination. The table came from immunoSEQ multiplex PCR; TCRdb's copy has only in-frame clones and leaves some out. This sample has 93,000 or so clones, with roughly 79% found just once. Sequenced here: blood, sampled before dendritic cell vaccination. The receptors derive from a human donor with glioblastoma. CDR3s include the opening cysteine and the closing phenylalanine or tryptophan. The D gene is left open where the match is weak. The size entry is marked missing in some rows and otherwise reads once, few, many or a size class.

>TRBD2|-|TRBV29-1|TRBJ2-5
TGCAGCGTGGGGAGCGGGGGACAAGAGACCCAGTACTTC
CSVGSGGQETQYF
>TRBD2|-|TRBV30|TRBJ2-5
TGTGCCTGGAGCACGTTAGCGGGGGGTTACCAAGAGACCCAGTACTTC
CAWSTLAGGYQETQYF
>TRBD2|-|TRBV5-1|TRBJ2-6
TGCGCCAGCAGCTTGTGGGGAGGGCTAAGCGGGGCCAACGTCCTGACTTTC
CASSLWGGLSGANVLTF
>-|-|TRBV5-6|TRBJ2-2
TGTGCCAGCAGCTCCATCCGGGACACTCTGTACACCGGGGAGCTGTTTTTT
CASSSIRDTLYTGELFF
>TRBD1|-|TRBV10-3|TRBJ1-1
TGTGCCACCGGACAGGCTTTGAACACTGAAGCTTTCTTT
CATGQALNTEAFF
>-|once|TRBV11-2|TRBJ2-1
TGTGCCAGCACTTTAAGAACTCCAAGCTCCTACAATGAGCAGTTCTTC
CASTLRTPSSYNEQFF
>-|-|TRBV5-1|TRBJ2-1
TGCGCCAGCAGCTTGGCCCGGGAGCAGTTCTTC
CASSLAREQFF
>-|-|TRBV11-3|TRBJ2-1
TGTGCCAGCAGCCCTAGTCCAAGCTCCTACAATGAGCAGTTCTTC
CASSPSPSSYNEQFF
>TRBD1|-|TRBV5-4|TRBJ1-2
TGTGCCAGCAGCTTGGGGGAGCAGGGGGCGGATGGCTACACCTTC
CASSLGEQGADGYTF
>-|-|TRBV5-4|TRBJ2-7
TGTGCCAGCAGCTTACTCACCTCAGGGCGAATCTACGAGCAGTACTTC
CASSLLTSGRIYEQYF
>-|-|TRBV10-3|TRBJ2-1
TGTGCCATCAGCCCACGGTGGGCGCAGAGCTCCTACAATGAGCAGTTCTTC
CAISPRWAQSSYNEQFF
>-|-|TRBV2|TRBJ2-5
TGTGCCAGCACAATCAAAGAGACCCAGTACTTC
CASTIKETQYF
>TRBD2|few|TRBV30|TRBJ2-3
TGTGCCTGGAGTAACGTGGCGGGGGGGTCAGGTACGCAGTATTTT
CAWSNVAGGSGTQYF
>-|once|TRBV10-3|TRBJ2-3
TGTGCCATCAACGGGGACAACACAGATACGCAGTATTTT
CAINGDNTDTQYF
>-|-|TRBV6-1|TRBJ1-2
TGTGCCAGCAACCCGACAGTTCGGGCTTATGGCTACACCTTC
CASNPTVRAYGYTF
>-|-|TRBV7-2|TRBJ2-3
TGTGCCAGCACCAGCGGCTACACAGATACGCAGTATTTT
CASTSGYTDTQYF
>-|-|TRBV19|TRBJ1-1
TGTGCCAGTAGGCGGCAGTTGAACACTGAAGCTTTCTTT
CASRRQLNTEAFF
>TRBD2|-|TRBV7-2|TRBJ2-1
TGTGCCAGCAGCTTAGAGCTAGCGGGGGGGTATGAGCAGTTCTTC
CASSLELAGGYEQFF
>-|-|TRBV29-1|TRBJ1-2
TGCAGCTCTGAAGGGCCTAACTATGGCTACACCTTC
CSSEGPNYGYTF
>-|once|TRBV11-2|TRBJ2-5
TGTGCCAGCAGCCGCAGGGGATGGCAAGAGACCCAGTACTTC
CASSRRGWQETQYF
>TRBD2|-|TRBV11-2|TRBJ2-1
TGTGCCAGCAGCGTCCTAGCGGCCCCCTACAATGAGCAGTTCTTC
CASSVLAAPYNEQFF
>-|once|TRBV7-2|TRBJ2-5
TGTGCCAGCAGCACAAATCGGGACAAACGAGAGACCCAGTACTTC
CASSTNRDKRETQYF
>TRBD1|-|TRBV9|TRBJ2-2
TGTGCCAGCAGCGTAGAGGGGACAGAGAACACCGGGGAGCTGTTTTTT
CASSVEGTENTGELFF
>-|-|TRBV10-2|TRBJ2-7
TGCGCCAGCAGTGCTTCAGGGGTCGGAAGCGAGCAGTACTTC
CASSASGVGSEQYF
>TRBD2|-|TRBV6-5|TRBJ2-3
TGTGCCAGCAGTTACCAGACTAGCGGGGGTGCAGATACGCAGTATTTT
CASSYQTSGGADTQYF
>-|few|TRBV7-9|TRBJ2-5
TGTGCCAGCAGCCGGGGGACGGTGGAGACCCAGTACTTC
CASSRGTVETQYF
>TRBD1|-|TRBV5-6|TRBJ2-5
TGTGCCAGCAGCAAACAGGGGAGCGGCCAAGAGACCCAGTACTTC
CASSKQGSGQETQYF
>TRBD2|-|TRBV11-2|TRBJ2-7
TGTGCCAGCAGCCATCTAGCGGGGAAGGGCTACGAGCAGTACTTC
CASSHLAGKGYEQYF
>-|-|TRBV28|TRBJ2-7
TGTGCCAGCAGTTCGGGACTGGGGCCATACTACGAGCAGTACTTC
CASSSGLGPYYEQYF
>TRBD2|-|TRBV4-2|TRBJ2-3
TGTGCCAGCAGCCAAGATCTCTGGGGTAGCGGGGGGGCCCCACCAGATACGCAGTATTTT
CASSQDLWGSGGAPPDTQYF
>TRBD1|-|TRBV6-1|TRBJ2-7
TGTGCCAGCAGTGAAGCTGGACAGGTCTACGAGCAGTACTTC
CASSEAGQVYEQYF
>TRBD2|-|TRBV4-3|TRBJ2-3
TGCGCCAGCAGCCAATTGGGGGGGTATACAGATACGCAGTATTTT
CASSQLGGYTDTQYF
>TRBD1|-|TRBV23-1|TRBJ2-1
TGCGCCAGCAGTCAATCGCCGGACAGGGACTACAATGAGCAGTTCTTC
CASSQSPDRDYNEQFF
>TRBD1|-|TRBV30|TRBJ1-4
TGTGCCTGGAGTATGACAGGGGCTGAAAAACTGTTTTTT
CAWSMTGAEKLFF
>TRBD1|-|TRBV6-1|TRBJ1-6
TGTGCCATCAGTGAGTCAGTAACAGGGGGCAGAAATTCACCCCTCCACTTT
CAISESVTGGRNSPLHF